The present T cell receptor (beta chain) was sequenced within a study of blood T cell repertoires in COVID-19. The repertoire was sequenced with immunoSEQ multiplex PCR; TCRdb's copy has only in-frame clones and lacks some. Altogether 150,000 or so clones are present, approximately 85% being singletons, with the ten largest covering 0.6% to 0.65%. This clone occurred a few times. Sequenced: peripheral blood. The source is a man aged 55 to 70 with COVID-19, enrolled during active disease.

The CDR3 sequence is CATSRGSRDEQYF. CDR3 coding DNA: TGTGCCACCAGTCGGGGGAGCCGGGACGAGCAGTACTTC. This chain joins TRBV24-1 and TRBJ2-7, with a tentative D call TRBD2 (6 bases). The CDR3 sequence is 13 residues long. V lost 6 bases to trimming and J lost 5 bases, with 13 bases between them. CDR1 and CDR2 (germline): KGHDR, SFDVKD.